One and the same sample provided the 22 T cell receptor beta chains below, sequenced in a study of tumor-infiltrating lymphocytes in primary liver carcinoma. Germline DNA was also extracted, and blood RNA derived from unsorted whole blood. The template, roughly 0.45 ug total RNA, yielded TCR beta cDNA made with a constant-region primer. ARM-PCR was slightly modified, and three nested multiplex PCR rounds with it gave rise to the TCR beta libraries. Each of the first two PCR rounds ran roughly 10 cycles with TRBV1-TRBV30 forward and C-beta reverse primers. TCRdb itself ran the multiplex PCR reads through MiXCR, one entry per CDR3 protein. The sample carries about 330,000 distinct CDR3 sequences, almost 65% recorded once. Material for sequencing was peripheral blood. The receptors originated from a man between 35 and 55 years old with primary liver carcinoma and hepatitis B virus infection.

This clonotype was recorded once. With a much larger clone just one base away, this may be a read error. The chain couples TRBV4-1 to TRBJ2-1; D gene unclear. Germline lookup yields CDR1 MGHRA and CDR2 YSYEKL. Trimming cost V 4 bases and J 8 bases, with 12 bases left between them. The CDR3 is 13 amino acids. The CDR3 coding sequence is TGCGCCAGCAGCCCAAGTTGGGCCCATGAGCAGTTCTTC. It yields the protein CASSPSWAHEQFF.

On this clonotype itself: It is likely a read error, because the conserved phenylalanine at the end of the CDR3 is missing. The chain combines TRBV6-5 with TRBJ2-7, with D perhaps TRBD1 or TRBD2 (5 bases each). This CDR3 has 14 residues. Germline V gene data show CDR1 as MNHEY and CDR2 as SVGAGI. V was pared by 6 bases and J by 3 bases, with 15 bases between. DNA for the CDR3: TGTGCCAGCAGCCCTGGGGGAACCCACTACGAGCAGTACTTA. Residues: CASSPGGTHYEQYL.

The chain is built from TRBV11-2 and TRBJ2-7; D possibly uses TRBD1 or TRBD2 (6 bases each). V lost 3 bases, J lost 6 bases, and 12 bases lay in between. The CDR3 contains 13 residues. The germline CDR1 and CDR2 sequences are SGHAT and FQNNGV. The CDR3 bases are TGTGCCAGCAGCTTTTCGGGGGCTAGCGAGCAGTACTTC. Translated: CASSFSGASEQYF.

This chain joins TRBV10-2 and TRBJ1-2, with a weak D call TRBD1 (5 bases). CDR3 length: 12 amino acids. Germline V lookup: CDR1 WSHSY, CDR2 SAAADI. With 6 bases removed from V and 0 bases from J, the gap between germline ends came to 5 bases. The CDR3 DNA follows: TGCGCCAGCAGGACAGCTAACTATGGCTACACCTTC. Its translation is CASRTANYGYTF.

The rearrangement joins TRBV11-2 to TRBJ2-7; the match to TRBD1 covers 10 bases. CDR1 and CDR2 from the germline V gene are SGHAT and FQNNGV. Trimming took 5 bases from V and 3 from J; bases not matched to a gene: 7. The CDR3 spans 15 residues. CDR3 protein: CASSGKGTGDYEQYF. The CDR3 DNA reads TGTGCCAGCAGCGGAAAAGGGACAGGGGACTACGAGCAGTACTTC.

A word on this clonotype: The conserved phenylalanine or tryptophan normally closing the CDR3 is absent here, so this likely arose from a read error. It is unclear where the CDR3 begins or ends on the DNA, so no DNA is shown, and the CDR3 is as TCRdb lists it. CDR3 protein: CASRGDHNSRLHS. V and J are TRBV2 and TRBJ1-6; the table's D call TRBD1 went unverified against the DNA. CDR1 is SNHLY and CDR2 is FYNNEI in the germline V gene. Counting both end residues, the CDR3 totals 13 amino acids.

This clonotype was counted only a few times. One base away lies a much larger clone, so this may be a sequencing read error. V and J are TRBV6-1 and TRBJ2-5; 7 bases map to TRBD1. The CDR3 is 13 residues long. CDR1 is MNHNS, CDR2 SASEGT, per germline. V shed 5 bases and J 5 bases; nucleotides not matched to a gene: 5. CDR3 coding DNA: TGTGCCAGCAGTCGGACAGGAAGTGAGACCCAGTACTTC. As protein: CASSRTGSETQYF.

The genes are TRBV5-1 and TRBJ2-3; the D gene is possibly TRBD2 (5 bases). The V and J ends lost 4 bases and 1 base respectively, with 13 bases between them. Germline V lookup: CDR1 SGHRS, CDR2 YFSETQ. This CDR3 contains 15 residues. CDR3 nucleotide sequence: TGCGCCAGCAGCGATACTAGTTCGGGCACAGATACGCAGTATTTT. This sequence encodes CASSDTSSGTDTQYF.

The CDR3 DNA reads TGTGCCAGCAGTTTAGACACAGCAGATACGCAGTATTTT. Translated: CASSLDTADTQYF. The chain uses TRBV12-3 or TRBV12-4 and TRBJ2-3; D unclear. V gave up 1 base and J gave up 4 bases, with 6 bases separating them. The CDR3 is 13 residues long.

The chain carries TRBV2 and TRBJ2-3; no firm D call. Between the trimmed V and J ends, which lost 6 bases and 5 bases, there was a span of 12 bases. Germline V gene data show CDR1 as SNHLY and CDR2 as FYNNEI. This CDR3 spans 13 amino acids. The chain's CDR3 is CASRDPGIDTQYF. The CDR3 bases are TGTGCCAGCAGGGATCCCGGTATAGATACGCAGTATTTT.

On this clonotype: One base away lies a much larger clone, so this may be a sequencing read error. The J gene is TRBJ2-5, the V gene TRBV10-1; perhaps TRBD1 as D (6 bases). The germline CDR1 and CDR2 sequences are WNHNN and SYGVQD (reference sequence). This CDR3 spans 15 amino acids. The CDR3 DNA follows: TGCGCCAGTTGTGGACAGATCAACCTCTGGGAGACCCAGTGCTTC. It translates to CASCGQINLWETQCF.

This clonotype was counted ten times or more. The chain couples TRBV11-2 to TRBJ2-7; TRBD1 matches 8 bases. The CDR3 has 14 amino acids. V gave up 5 bases and J gave up 0 bases; unmatched junction bases: 3. Germline loops: CDR1 SGHAT, CDR2 FQNNGV. CDR3 DNA: TGTGCCAGCAGCCCAGACAGGGGCTCCTACGAGCAGTACTTC. It codes for CASSPDRGSYEQYF.

In regard to this clonotype: A much larger clone lies one base from this, so it may be a read error. The rearrangement joins TRBV10-3 to TRBJ2-3; D unclear. Germline CDR1 reads ENHRY; CDR2 reads SYGVKD. This CDR3 region has 11 residues. Trimming stripped 7 bases from V and 5 bases from J, with 7 bases between. The CDR3 DNA follows: TGTGCCATCATGAGAATAGATACGCAGTATTTT. This gives the protein CAIMRIDTQYF.

Details on this clonotype: A read error is possible here, since a much larger clone lies one base away. This chain uses TRBV5-4 with TRBJ2-3, with D possibly matching TRBD1 (5 bases). There are 15 residues in the CDR3. Germline lookup yields CDR1 SGHNT and CDR2 YYREEE (reference sequence). V lost 0 bases, J lost 5 bases, and 13 bases lay in between. Written as DNA, the CDR3 is TGTGCCAGCAGCTTGGATCAGGGCCGCATAGATACGCAGTATTTT. It is translated as CASSLDQGRIDTQYF.

Worth noting for this clonotype: At one boundary the junction diverges from the germline segment, which might be a read error. J is TRBJ2-1 and V is TRBV11-2, with TRBD2 matching 7 bases. The CDR3 is 18 amino acids. Germline V gives CDR1 SGHAT, CDR2 FQNNGV. As DNA, the CDR3 is TGTGCCAGCAGCTTTCGACTATCGGGAGGTACCTCCTACAGTGAGCAGTTCTTC. Translating gives CASSFRLSGGTSYSEQFF.

The J gene is TRBJ2-2, the V gene TRBV24-1; 7 nucleotides line up with TRBD2. Trimming cost V 9 bases and J 8 bases; bases outside gene matches: 11. Germline lookup yields CDR1 KGHDR and CDR2 SFDVKD. This CDR3 has 14 residues. The CDR3 spells CATGASGRTGELFF. CDR3 nucleotide sequence: TGTGCCACCGGGGCTAGCGGTAGGACAGGGGAGCTGTTTTTT.

A word on this clonotype: A much larger clone differs from this one at a single base, so this may be a read error. The J gene is TRBJ2-5, the V gene TRBV29-1, with no clear D. The CDR3 spans 10 residues. Per the germline V gene, CDR1 is SQVTM and CDR2 is ANQGSEA. The V and J ends lost 8 bases and 7 bases respectively, with 11 bases between them. This CDR3 is CSIVLGTQYF. DNA of the CDR3: TGCAGCATTGTTTTGGGGACCCAGTACTTC.

A remark on this clonotype: One end of the junction is discordant with germline, which a read error may explain. This chain joins TRBV11-3 and TRBJ2-1; 7 nucleotides line up with TRBD2. Per the germline V gene, CDR1 is SGHNT and CDR2 is YENEEA. The CDR3 is made up of 14 amino acids. The CDR3 DNA reads as TGTGCCAGCAGATTAGGACTAGTGGGCACTGAGCAGTTCTTC. It specifies CASRLGLVGTEQFF.

A remark on this clonotype: One end of the junction does not line up with germline, which may come from a read error. The chain joins TRBV11-2 to TRBJ2-2; unclear D gene. The germline CDR1 and CDR2 sequences are SGHAT and FQNNGV. This CDR3 is built from 12 residues. This chain's CDR3 is CARSLYAGELFF. The CDR3 region has the DNA TGTGCCAGGAGCTTATATGCCGGGGAGCTGTTTTTT. The full variable domain, completed using reference TRBV11-2 and TRBJ2-2, is EAGVAQSPRYKIIEKRQSVAFWCNPISGHATLYWYQQILGQGPKLLIQFQNNGVVDDSQLPKDRFSAERLKGVDSTLKIQPAKLEDSAVYLCARSLYAGELFFGEGSRLTVL.

Comment on this clonotype: Its ends do not fully match the called genes, so a read error is possible. The rearrangement uses TRBV7-9 and TRBJ2-7; the D is unclear. Germline V CDR1 and CDR2: SEHNR, FQNEAQ (reference sequence). The CDR3 totals 14 residues. DNA for the CDR3: TGTGCCAGCAACCCTCAAGAAGCCCAATACGAGCAGTACTTT. Translating it yields CASNPQEAQYEQYF.

On this clonotype: A much larger clone lies a single base off, so this may be a read error. The chain employs TRBV6-5 and TRBJ2-1; 9 nucleotides agree with TRBD2. V lost 7 bases, J lost 7 bases, and 8 bases stayed unmatched. The CDR3 totals 14 residues. Looked up from germline, CDR1 is MNHEY and CDR2 is SVGAGI. The CDR3 sequence is CASIEIAGVNEQFF. The CDR3 DNA sequence: TGTGCCAGCATTGAAATAGCGGGAGTTAATGAGCAGTTCTTC.

The chain carries TRBV11-2 and TRBJ2-2; D tentatively reads TRBD1 or TRBD2 (5 bases each). This CDR3 is 14 amino acids long. Trimming pared 4 bases from V and 9 bases from J, leaving 15 bases between. Germline CDR1 SGHAT, CDR2 FQNNGV. In nucleotides, the CDR3 is TGTGCCAGCAGCTCAGGTGGTGGGACCTGGGAGCTGTTTTTT. Translation: CASSSGGGTWELFF.